The clone carrying this T cell receptor beta chain was picked up many times. Its cognate antigen is unknown. Germline CDR1 DFQATT, CDR2 SNEGSKA (reference sequence). The CDR3 runs to 14 residues. Trimming cost V 3 bases and J 2 bases, with 11 bases left between them. The data were obtained in a study of early T cells in non-severe SARS-CoV-2 infection. TCRdb fed the 5' RACE reads into MiXCR, producing one record per CDR3 protein. Here the sample spans about 68,000 distinct CDR3 sequences, 12% being singletons. The study's findings and limits: Private and CD4 specificities were missed by VDJdb matching, which favored anti-spike CD8 responses.

The chain combines TRBV20-1 with TRBJ2-1; a weak D match, TRBD2 (6 bases). The source material was whole blood. The clonotype was recovered from an adult who was a healthcare worker with PCR-confirmed SARS-CoV-2 infection or an uninfected control (not recorded which). The CDR3 here is CSASRTNPYNEQFF. The CDR3 DNA is TGCAGTGCTAGTAGGACTAATCCCTACAATGAGCAGTTCTTC.